A selection of T cell receptor beta chains follows, all from one sample in a study of blood T cell repertoires in COVID-19. Assay: immunoSEQ multiplex PCR; the TCRdb copy retains only in-frame clones and omits some. Here the sample spans approximately 150,000 clones, around 90% being singletons. Sequenced: peripheral blood. The receptors here all came from a woman in her fifties or sixties with acute or convalescent COVID-19. Both conserved end residues are part of each CDR3. A D gene is named only where the DNA matches it firmly. Rows give clone size only sometimes, using once, few, many, or a class for an expanded clone.

D,size,V,J,DNA,CDR3
TRBD2,NA,TRBV5-4,TRBJ2-1,TGTGCCAGCACCTTGGCGGGGGGCAGCGATGAGCAGTTCTTC,CASTLAGGSDEQFF
NA,NA,TRBV24-1,TRBJ1-2,TGTGCCACCAAGGGGGGGATTGGGGATGGCTACACCTTC,CATKGGIGDGYTF
TRBD2,NA,TRBV6-2/TRBV6-3,TRBJ2-1,TGTGCCAGCAGTTACTCTCCTAGCGGAGCCAATGAGCAGTTCTTC,CASSYSPSGANEQFF
NA,NA,TRBV18,TRBJ2-7,TGTGCCAGCTCACCACGTAACCGGAGATCTGAGAAAAGCTCCTACGAGCAGTACTTC,CASSPRNRRSEKSSYEQYF
NA,once,TRBV5-1,TRBJ1-5,TGCGCCAGCAGCTTGGGCTGGGAGAACAATCAGCCCCAGCATTTT,CASSLGWENNQPQHF
NA,once,TRBV5-6,TRBJ1-1,TGTGCCAGCAGCTTGGGAGCAAGAAGAACTGAAGCTTTCTTT,CASSLGARRTEAFF
NA,NA,TRBV7-2,TRBJ1-1,TGTGCCAGCAGCTTTCGGGGGAACACTGAAGCTTTCTTT,CASSFRGNTEAFF
TRBD2,NA,TRBV9,TRBJ2-3,TGTGCCAGCAGCGTAGGAACTAGCGGGGGGGCGGTCACAGATACGCAGTATTTT,CASSVGTSGGAVTDTQYF
TRBD1,NA,TRBV19,TRBJ1-5,TGTGCCAGTAGTCCCCAGGGACAGGGTGGGCGTCAGCCCCAGCATTTT,CASSPQGQGGRQPQHF
NA,NA,TRBV20-1,TRBJ2-7,TGCAGTGCTAGTCCGGGGGGCAAGTACGAGCAGTACTTC,CSASPGGKYEQYF
TRBD2,NA,TRBV6-5,TRBJ2-1,TGTGCCAGCAGTTACTCAGGACTAGTGGGTAATGAGCAGTTCTTC,CASSYSGLVGNEQFF
NA,NA,TRBV2,TRBJ2-3,TGTGCCAGCAGTGAAGAGGTAGTAGCCCCCACAGATACGCAGTATTTT,CASSEEVVAPTDTQYF
TRBD1,NA,TRBV5-5,TRBJ1-2,TGTGCCAGCAGCTCGCGGACAGGGGGCGCCGATGGCTACACCTTC,CASSSRTGGADGYTF
TRBD2,NA,TRBV24-1,TRBJ2-1,TGTGCCACCAGTGATTCGGGGACTAGTAGACGTGAGCAGTTCTTC,CATSDSGTSRREQFF
NA,NA,TRBV9,TRBJ2-2,TGTGCCAGCAGCCCGAGACCTATACAGGTCCCGAACACCGGGGAGCTGTTTTTT,CASSPRPIQVPNTGELFF
NA,once,TRBV2,TRBJ2-1,TGTGCCAGCAGTACACAGGGAATCAATGAGCAGTTCTTC,CASSTQGINEQFF
TRBD2,NA,TRBV7-9,TRBJ2-3,TGTGCCAGCAGCGCCGCGGGGGGGCCAGATACGCAGTATTTT,CASSAAGGPDTQYF
TRBD1,NA,TRBV7-4,TRBJ2-7,TGTGCCAGCAGCAAAGGGGACAGGGGCTACGAGCAGTACTTC,CASSKGDRGYEQYF
NA,NA,TRBV30,TRBJ1-1,TGTGCCTGGACTAGGGGTTTTGAAGCTTTCTTT,CAWTRGFEAFF
NA,NA,TRBV5-6,TRBJ1-6,TGTGCCAGCAGCTTGGTCGGGAGTAATTCACCCCTCCACTTT,CASSLVGSNSPLHF
TRBD1,few,TRBV19,TRBJ1-5,TGTGCCAGTAGTGCTAGGACAGGTGGGAGCAATCAGCCCCAGCATTTT,CASSARTGGSNQPQHF
NA,NA,TRBV12-3/TRBV12-4,TRBJ2-3,TGTGCCAGCAGTTTGTTACGGGGAAATACGCAGTATTTT,CASSLLRGNTQYF
TRBD1,NA,TRBV30,TRBJ2-3,TGTGCCTGGAGTGTATGGACAGGGGGTGTGGATACGCAGTATTTT,CAWSVWTGGVDTQYF
TRBD1,NA,TRBV6-2/TRBV6-3,TRBJ1-4,TGTGCCAGCAGTTACCTCCAGGGGGCGACTAATGAAAAACTGTTTTTT,CASSYLQGATNEKLFF
TRBD1,NA,TRBV19,TRBJ1-5,TGTGCCAGTAGTATTCTGTCCCGGACAGGAGACAATCAGCCCCAGCATTTT,CASSILSRTGDNQPQHF
NA,NA,TRBV19,TRBJ2-1,TGTGCCAGTAGCGGGAGATCCGACAATGAGCAGTTCTTC,CASSGRSDNEQFF
NA,NA,TRBV6-5,TRBJ2-7,TGTGCCAGCAGTTCCCCTAGGAGGGACGAGCAGTACTTC,CASSSPRRDEQYF